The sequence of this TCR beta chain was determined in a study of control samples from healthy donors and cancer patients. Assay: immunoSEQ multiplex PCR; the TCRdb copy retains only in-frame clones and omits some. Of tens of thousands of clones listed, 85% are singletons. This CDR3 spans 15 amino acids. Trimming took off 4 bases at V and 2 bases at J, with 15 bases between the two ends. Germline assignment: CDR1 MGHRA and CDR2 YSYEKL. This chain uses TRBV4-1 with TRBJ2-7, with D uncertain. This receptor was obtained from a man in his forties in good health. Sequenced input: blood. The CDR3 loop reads CASSLGDGPTYEQYF. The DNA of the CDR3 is TGCGCCAGCAGCCTCGGCGACGGTCCGACCTACGAGCAGTACTTC.